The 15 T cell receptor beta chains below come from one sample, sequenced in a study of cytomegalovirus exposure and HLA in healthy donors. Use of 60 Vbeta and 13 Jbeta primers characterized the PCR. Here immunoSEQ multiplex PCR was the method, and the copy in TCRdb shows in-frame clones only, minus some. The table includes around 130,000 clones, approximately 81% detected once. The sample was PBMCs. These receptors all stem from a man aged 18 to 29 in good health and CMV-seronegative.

This chain's CDR3 is CASSPARGVSDEQYF. The CDR3 bases are TGTGCCAGCAGCCCCGCACGGGGAGTTTCGGACGAGCAGTACTTC. J is TRBJ2-7 and V is TRBV7-6; D perhaps matches TRBD2 (5 bases). The V and J ends lost 5 bases and 5 bases respectively, with 19 bases between them. This CDR3 has 15 residues. Looked up from germline, CDR1 is SGHVS and CDR2 is FNYEAQ.

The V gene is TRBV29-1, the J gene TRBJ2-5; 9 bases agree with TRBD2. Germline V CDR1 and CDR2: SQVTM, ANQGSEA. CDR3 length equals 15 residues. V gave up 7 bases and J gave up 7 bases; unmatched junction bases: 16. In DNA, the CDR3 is TGCAGCGCCACTACCCATAGCGGGAGCCCCGGGACCCAGTACTTC. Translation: CSATTHSGSPGTQYF.

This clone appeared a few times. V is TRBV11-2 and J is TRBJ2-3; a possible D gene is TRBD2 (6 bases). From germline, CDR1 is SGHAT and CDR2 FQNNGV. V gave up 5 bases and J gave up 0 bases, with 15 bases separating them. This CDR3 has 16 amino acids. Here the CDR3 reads CASSAGTLPSTDTQYF. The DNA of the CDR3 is TGTGCCAGCAGCGCCGGGACTTTACCTAGCACAGATACGCAGTATTTT.

The CDR3 DNA reads TGTGCCACCACTCAGGGAGGGGGGTCAGGCTATGGCTACACCTTC. Translated, it gives CATTQGGGSGYGYTF. The chain has TRBV28 and TRBJ1-2, with D possibly TRBD1 on 6 matching bases. The germline V gene encodes CDR1 MDHEN and CDR2 SYDVKM. The CDR3 consists of 15 residues. V lost 10 bases and J 4 bases, leaving 22 bases between the germline ends.

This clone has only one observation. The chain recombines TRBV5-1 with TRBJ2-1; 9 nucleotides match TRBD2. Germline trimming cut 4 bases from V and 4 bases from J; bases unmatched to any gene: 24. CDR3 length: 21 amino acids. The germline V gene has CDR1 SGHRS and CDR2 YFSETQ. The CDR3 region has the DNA TGCGCCAGCAGCCTCTCACGTTTCTTAAGTAGGCGGGAGGGCGCGTACAATGAGCAGTTCTTC. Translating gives CASSLSRFLSRREGAYNEQFF.

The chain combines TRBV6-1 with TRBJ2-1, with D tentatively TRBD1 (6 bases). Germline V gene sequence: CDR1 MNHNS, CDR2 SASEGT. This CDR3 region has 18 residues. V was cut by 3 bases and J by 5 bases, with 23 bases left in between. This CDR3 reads CASSEFGQYRAEDNEQFF. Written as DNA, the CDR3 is TGTGCCAGCAGTGAGTTTGGACAGTATCGGGCGGAGGACAATGAGCAGTTCTTC.

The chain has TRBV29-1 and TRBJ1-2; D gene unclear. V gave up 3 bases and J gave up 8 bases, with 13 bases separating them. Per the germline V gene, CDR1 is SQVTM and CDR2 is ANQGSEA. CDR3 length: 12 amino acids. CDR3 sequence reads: CSVEGGSGGYTF. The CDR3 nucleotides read TGCAGCGTTGAGGGCGGGTCGGGAGGCTACACCTTC.

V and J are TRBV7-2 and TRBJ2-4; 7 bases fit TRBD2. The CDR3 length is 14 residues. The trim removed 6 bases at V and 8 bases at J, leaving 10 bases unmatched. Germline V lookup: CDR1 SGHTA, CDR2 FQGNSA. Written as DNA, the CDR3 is TGTGCCAGCAGAACCGGACTAGAGGGACACATTCAGTACTTC. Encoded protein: CASRTGLEGHIQYF.

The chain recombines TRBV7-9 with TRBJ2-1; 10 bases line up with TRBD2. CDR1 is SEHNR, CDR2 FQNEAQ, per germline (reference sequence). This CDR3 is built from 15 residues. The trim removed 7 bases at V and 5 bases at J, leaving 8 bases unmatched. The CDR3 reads CASNGLAGVNNEQFF. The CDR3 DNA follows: TGTGCCAGCAACGGTCTAGCGGGAGTCAACAATGAGCAGTTCTTC.

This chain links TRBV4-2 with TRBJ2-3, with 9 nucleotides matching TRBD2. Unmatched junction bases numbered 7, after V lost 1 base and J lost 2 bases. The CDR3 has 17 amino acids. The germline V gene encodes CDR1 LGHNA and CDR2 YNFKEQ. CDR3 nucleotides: TGTGCCAGCAGCCAAGGCCTAGCGGGAACCTACACAGATACGCAGTATTTT. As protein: CASSQGLAGTYTDTQYF.

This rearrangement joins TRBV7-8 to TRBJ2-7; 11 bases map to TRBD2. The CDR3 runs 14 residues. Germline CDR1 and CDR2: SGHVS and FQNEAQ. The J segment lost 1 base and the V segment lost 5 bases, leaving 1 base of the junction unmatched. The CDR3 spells CASSRLAGSYEQYF. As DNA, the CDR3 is TGTGCCAGCAGCCGACTAGCGGGATCCTACGAGCAGTACTTC.

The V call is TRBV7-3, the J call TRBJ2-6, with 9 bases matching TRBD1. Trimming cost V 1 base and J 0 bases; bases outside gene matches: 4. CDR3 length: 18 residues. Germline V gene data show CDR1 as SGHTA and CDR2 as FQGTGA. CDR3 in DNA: TGTGCCAGCAGCTTAAGAGGGACAGGGAGCTCTGGGGCCAACGTCCTGACTTTC. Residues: CASSLRGTGSSGANVLTF.

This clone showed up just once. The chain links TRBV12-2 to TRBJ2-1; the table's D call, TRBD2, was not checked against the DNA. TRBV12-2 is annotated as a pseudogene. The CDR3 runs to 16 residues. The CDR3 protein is CASRPPPDYSYNEQFF. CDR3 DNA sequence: TGTGCAAGTCGCCCCCCCCCGGACTACTCCTACAATGAGCAGTTCTTC.

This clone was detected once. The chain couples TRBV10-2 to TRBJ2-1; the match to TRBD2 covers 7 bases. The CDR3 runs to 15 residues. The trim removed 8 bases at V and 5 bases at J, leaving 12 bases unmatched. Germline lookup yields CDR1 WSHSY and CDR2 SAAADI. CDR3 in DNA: TGCGCCAGCCGCAAAACGGGGGGACTTAACAATGAGCAGTTCTTC. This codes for CASRKTGGLNNEQFF.

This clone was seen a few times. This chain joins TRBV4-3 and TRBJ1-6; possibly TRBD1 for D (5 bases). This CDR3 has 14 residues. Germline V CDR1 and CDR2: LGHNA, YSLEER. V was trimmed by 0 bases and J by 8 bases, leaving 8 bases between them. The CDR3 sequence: CASSQDRADSPLHF. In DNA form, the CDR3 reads TGCGCCAGCAGCCAAGACAGGGCTGATTCACCCCTCCACTTT.